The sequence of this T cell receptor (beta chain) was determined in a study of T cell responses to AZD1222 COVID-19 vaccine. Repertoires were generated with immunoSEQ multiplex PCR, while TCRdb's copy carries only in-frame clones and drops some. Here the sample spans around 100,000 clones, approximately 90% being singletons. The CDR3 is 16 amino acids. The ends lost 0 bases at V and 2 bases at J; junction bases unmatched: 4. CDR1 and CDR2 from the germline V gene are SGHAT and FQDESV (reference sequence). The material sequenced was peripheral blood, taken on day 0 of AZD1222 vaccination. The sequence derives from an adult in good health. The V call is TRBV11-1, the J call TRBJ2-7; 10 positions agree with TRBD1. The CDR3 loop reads CASSLAGTGVTYEQYF. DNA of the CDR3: TGTGCCAGCAGCTTAGCCGGGACAGGGGTCACCTACGAGCAGTACTTC.